The clone carrying this TCR beta chain was counted a few times. The antigen is undetermined. The data were obtained in a study of naive and memory T cell subsets. Overall study findings and caveats: Clonotypes here are unpaired alpha or beta chain sequences.

An equimolar mix of two oligonucleotides served as the beta constant-region primer for TRBC1 and TRBC2. The ligated cDNA underwent four PCR rounds using SP2 and nested alpha and beta constant-region primers. TCRdb fed the UMI-ligation and nested PCR reads into MiXCR, producing one record per CDR3 protein. Of tens of thousands of distinct CDR3 sequences listed, 7% to 9% are singletons. Germline V gives CDR1 MNHEY, CDR2 SVGEGT. CDR3 length: 19 amino acids. Between the trimmed V and J ends, which lost 0 bases and 6 bases, there was a span of 24 bases. This chain joins TRBV6-2 or TRBV6-3 and TRBJ2-1; D is perhaps TRBD1 or TRBD2 (7 bases each). The receptor was derived from a human donor in good health. Sequenced sample: central memory CD8+ T cells from blood. CDR3 protein: CASSYSIDGGARGGNEQFF. The CDR3 region has the DNA TGTGCCAGCAGTTACTCGATCGATGGAGGGGCCAGGGGGGGCAATGAGCAGTTCTTC.